Each of the 10 T cell receptor beta chains below was sequenced from the same sample in a study of blood T cells in healthy people across ages. It was with a sample-barcoded 5' primer and a J-beta primer mix that a second PCR of roughly 7 to 12 cycles was run. Via MiXCR, TCRdb re-called the 5' RACE reads, giving one row per CDR3 protein. The data hold around 850,000 distinct CDR3 sequences, with around 36% observed a single time. The sample was blood. The receptors were gathered from a man younger than 35 in good health.

Concerning this clonotype itself: A much larger clone sits a single nucleotide away, making a read error possible. The chain couples TRBV7-2 to TRBJ2-1; D unresolved. Germline V gives CDR1 SGHTA, CDR2 FQGNSA. The CDR3 contains 13 residues. CDR3 sequence reads: CASSSYSNNERFF. Here the CDR3 DNA reads TGTGCCAGCAGCTCGTACTCGAACAATGAGCGGTTCTTC.

This clonotype has a count of ten or more. This chain joins TRBV11-1 and TRBJ2-3; tentatively, D is TRBD1 (6 bases). Looked up from germline, CDR1 is SGHAT and CDR2 is FQDESV (reference sequence). Between the trimmed V and J ends, which lost 0 bases and 1 base, there was a span of 17 bases. The CDR3 totals 18 residues. CDR3 bases: TGTGCCAGCAGCTTAGCGTTTCGTGGCAGGGGTCGCACAGATACGCAGTATTTT. As protein: CASSLAFRGRGRTDTQYF. The full variable domain, in which reference TRBV11-1 and TRBJ2-3 provide the parts outside the CDR3, is EAEVAQSPRYKITEKSQAVAFWCDPISGHATLYWYRQILGQGPELLVQFQDESVVDDSQLPKDRFSAERLKGVDSTLKIQPAELGDSAMYLCASSLAFRGRGRTDTQYFGPGTRLTVL.

The table lists this clonotype with a count of one. Possible read error: a much larger clone is one base away. The chain couples TRBV6-5 to TRBJ2-5; D is undetermined. CDR1 and CDR2 from the germline V gene are MNHEY and SVGAGI. This CDR3 comprises 12 residues. V lost 4 bases to trimming and J lost 11 bases, with 14 bases between them. CDR3 region: CASSFGSEKQYF. The CDR3 DNA reads TGTGCCAGCAGTTTCGGATCCGAGAAGCAGTACTTC.

V and J are TRBV9 and TRBJ2-1, with TRBD2 matching 13 bases. Germline assignment: CDR1 SGDLS and CDR2 YYNGEE. Germline trimming cut 3 bases from V and 4 bases from J; bases unmatched to any gene: 10. This CDR3 has 18 amino acids. In DNA, the CDR3 is TGTGCCAGCAGCGCACTGGGAACTAGCGGGGGGGAGTACAATGAGCAGTTCTTC. It yields the protein CASSALGTSGGEYNEQFF.

V and J are TRBV4-2 and TRBJ1-1; TRBD1 matches at 10 bases. This CDR3 contains 19 residues. The V and J ends lost 1 base and 5 bases, in that order; junction bases with no gene match: 16. Germline V gene lookup returns CDR1 LGHNA and CDR2 YNFKEQ. The CDR3 protein is CASSQVVLGQGSLGTEAFF. CDR3 nucleotide sequence: TGTGCCAGCAGCCAAGTTGTGTTGGGACAGGGGAGTTTGGGTACTGAAGCTTTCTTT.

This clonotype was counted a few times. The chain is built from TRBV4-3 and TRBJ1-4, with 7 bases lining up with TRBD1. V lost 3 bases and J lost 6; bases outside the gene matches: 4. Germline CDR1 and CDR2: LGHNA and YSLEER. The CDR3 extends over 14 amino acids. The CDR3 sequence: CASSQEQGHEKLFF. CDR3 in DNA: TGCGCCAGCAGCCAGGAACAGGGGCATGAAAAACTGTTTTTT.

This clonotype was found a few times. The V and J genes are TRBV2 and TRBJ2-3, with D possibly being TRBD2 (6 bases). The CDR3 has 14 residues. V was shortened by 3 bases and J by 10 bases, with 17 bases between the two germline ends. Germline loops: CDR1 SNHLY, CDR2 FYNNEI. CDR3 sequence reads: CASSEGSGAAPQYF. CDR3 bases: TGTGCCAGCAGTGAGGGTAGCGGCGCAGCCCCGCAGTATTTT.

This clonotype has ten or more counts. V is TRBV6-5 and J is TRBJ2-7; D unresolved. Trimming took off 3 bases at V and 2 bases at J, with 14 bases between the two ends. The CDR3 runs to 15 residues. CDR1 MNHEY and CDR2 SVGAGI come from the germline V gene. CDR3 DNA: TGTGCCAGCAGTTATAGCCGAGTAGCCCCCTACGAGCAGTACTTC. This codes for CASSYSRVAPYEQYF.

The chain couples TRBV19 to TRBJ2-3, with D possibly called TRBD1 or TRBD2 (6 bases each). Germline CDR1 is LNHDA and CDR2 is SQIVND (reference sequence). The CDR3 is made up of 18 amino acids. Trimming left V 3 bases short and J 0 bases short, with 19 bases between. The CDR3 DNA sequence: TGTGCCAGTAGTATGGGGAGGACAGTTGTCTCTAGCACAGATACGCAGTATTTT. As protein: CASSMGRTVVSSTDTQYF.

The chain employs TRBV4-3 and TRBJ2-5, with D hard to call. The germline V gene encodes CDR1 LGHNA and CDR2 YSLEER. The CDR3 is 15 amino acids. Trimming cost V 0 bases and J 5 bases, with 13 bases left between them. The CDR3 DNA is TGCGCCAGCAGCCAAGACCTAGGGTACTGGGAGACCCAGTACTTC. Protein: CASSQDLGYWETQYF.